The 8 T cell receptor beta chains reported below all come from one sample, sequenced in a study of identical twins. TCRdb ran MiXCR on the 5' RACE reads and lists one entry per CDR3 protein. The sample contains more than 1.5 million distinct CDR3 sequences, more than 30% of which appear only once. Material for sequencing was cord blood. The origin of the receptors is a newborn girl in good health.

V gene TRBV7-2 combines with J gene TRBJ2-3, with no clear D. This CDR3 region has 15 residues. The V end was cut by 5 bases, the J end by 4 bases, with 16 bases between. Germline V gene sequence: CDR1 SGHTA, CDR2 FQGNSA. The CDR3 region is CASSTTPLRADTQYF. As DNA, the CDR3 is TGTGCCAGCAGCACGACACCTCTAAGGGCAGATACGCAGTATTTT.

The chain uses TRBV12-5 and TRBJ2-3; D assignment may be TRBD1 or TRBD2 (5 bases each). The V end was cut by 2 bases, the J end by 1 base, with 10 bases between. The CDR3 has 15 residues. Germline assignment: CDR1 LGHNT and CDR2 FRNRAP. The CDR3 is CASGLSGLGTDTQYF. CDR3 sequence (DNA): TGTGCTAGTGGTTTGTCGGGGCTCGGCACAGATACGCAGTATTTT. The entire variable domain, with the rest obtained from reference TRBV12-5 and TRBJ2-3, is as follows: DARVTQTPRHKVTEMGQEVTMRCQPILGHNTVFWYRQTMMQGLELLAYFRNRAPLDDSGMPKDRFSAEMPDATLATLKIQPSEPRDSAVYFCASGLSGLGTDTQYFGPGTRLTVL.

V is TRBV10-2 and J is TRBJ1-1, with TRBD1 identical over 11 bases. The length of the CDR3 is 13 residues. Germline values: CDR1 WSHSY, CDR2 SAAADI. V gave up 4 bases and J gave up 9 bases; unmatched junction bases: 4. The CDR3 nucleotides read TGCGCCAGCAGTGGGGGGGACAGGGGGAAAGCTTTCTTT. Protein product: CASSGGDRGKAFF.

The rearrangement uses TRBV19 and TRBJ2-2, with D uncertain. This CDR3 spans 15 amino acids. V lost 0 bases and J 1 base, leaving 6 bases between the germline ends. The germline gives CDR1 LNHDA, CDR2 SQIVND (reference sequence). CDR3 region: CASSIDSLNTGELFF. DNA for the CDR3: TGTGCCAGTAGTATAGATAGTCTGAACACCGGGGAGCTGTTTTTT.

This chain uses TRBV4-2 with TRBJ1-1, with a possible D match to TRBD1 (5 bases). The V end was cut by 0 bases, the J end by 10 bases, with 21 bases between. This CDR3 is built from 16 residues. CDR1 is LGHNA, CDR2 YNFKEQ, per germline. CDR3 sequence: CASSQERQGRYGVAFF. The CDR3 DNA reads TGTGCCAGCAGCCAAGAACGGCAGGGCAGGTACGGAGTAGCTTTCTTT.

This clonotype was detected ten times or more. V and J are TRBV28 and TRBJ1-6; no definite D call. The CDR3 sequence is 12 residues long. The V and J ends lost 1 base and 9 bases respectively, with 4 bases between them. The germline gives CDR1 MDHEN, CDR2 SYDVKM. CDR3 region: CASSLSGSPLHF. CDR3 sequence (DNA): TGTGCCAGCAGTTTATCGGGTTCACCCCTCCACTTT.

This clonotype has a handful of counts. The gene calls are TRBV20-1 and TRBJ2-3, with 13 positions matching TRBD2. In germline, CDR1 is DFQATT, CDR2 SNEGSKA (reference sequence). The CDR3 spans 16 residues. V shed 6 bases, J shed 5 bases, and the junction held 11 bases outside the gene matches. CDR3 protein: CSATHGLAGVGDTQYF. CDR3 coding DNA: TGCAGTGCCACACATGGACTAGCGGGAGTTGGAGATACGCAGTATTTT.

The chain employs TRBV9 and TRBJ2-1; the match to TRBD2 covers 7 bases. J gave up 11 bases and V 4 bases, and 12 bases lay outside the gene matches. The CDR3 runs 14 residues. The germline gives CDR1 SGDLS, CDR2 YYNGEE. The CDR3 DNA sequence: TGTGCCAGCAGCCCCCTCCGAGCGGGGCTTCAGCAGTTCTTC. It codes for CASSPLRAGLQQFF.